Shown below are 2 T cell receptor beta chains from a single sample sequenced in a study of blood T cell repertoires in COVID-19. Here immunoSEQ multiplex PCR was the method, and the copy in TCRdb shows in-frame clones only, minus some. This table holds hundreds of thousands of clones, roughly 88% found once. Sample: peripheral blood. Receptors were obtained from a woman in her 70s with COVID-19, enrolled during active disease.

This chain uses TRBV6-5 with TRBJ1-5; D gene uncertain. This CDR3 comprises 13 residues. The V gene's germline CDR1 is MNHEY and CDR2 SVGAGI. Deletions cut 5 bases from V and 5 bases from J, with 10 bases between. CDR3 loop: CASSTQYHQPQHF. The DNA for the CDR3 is TGTGCCAGCAGTACACAGTACCATCAGCCCCAGCATTTT.

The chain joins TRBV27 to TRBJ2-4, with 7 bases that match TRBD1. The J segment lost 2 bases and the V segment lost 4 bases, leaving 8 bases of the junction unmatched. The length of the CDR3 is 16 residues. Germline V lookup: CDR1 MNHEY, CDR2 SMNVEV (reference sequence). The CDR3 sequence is CASSYTGAGSKNIQYF. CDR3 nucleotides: TGTGCCAGCAGTTATACAGGGGCCGGGTCCAAAAACATTCAGTACTTC.